This T cell receptor (delta chain) stems from a study of Vδ1+ human thymocytes. General observations from the study: Thymic TRG and TRD repertoires appeared highly polyclonal, with Gaussian CDR3 length distributions. Roughly 22% of thymic delta-chain sequences were Vdelta2, with few Vdelta3, unlike blood Vdelta1+ controls.

This clone showed up just once. Its antigen remains unidentified. The CDR3 length is 19 residues. V lost 2 bases and J lost 0; bases outside the gene matches: 15. CDR1 is TSWWSYY, CDR2 QGS, per germline. Extracted RNA was reverse transcribed into cDNA. Pooled V-gene forward primers with one constant-region reverse primer generated the CDR3 amplicons by multiplex PCR. TCRdb repeated clone calling on the multiplex PCR reads with CATT. The table records under 85,000 delta-chain clones, around 35% of them present only once. The sorted cells were CD3+ Vdelta1+ Vdelta2- thymocytes from alphabeta-depleted thymus.

Sequencing was carried out using Vdelta1+ gamma-delta thymocytes from the thymus. The subset denotes: FACS-sorted CD3+ TCRalphabeta- TCRVdelta1+ TCRVdelta2- thymocytes. The receptor's source is a boy in the first two years of life who had congenital heart surgery. The chain links TRDV1 to TRDJ1; 7 bases map to TRDD3. The CDR3 coding sequence is TGTGCTCTTGGGGAAGTAGGATCGATGGGGGACCTAGACACCGATAAACTCATCTTT. It encodes CALGEVGSMGDLDTDKLIF.